This T cell receptor beta chain was identified in a study of CD4+ T cells in melanoma. TCRdb keeps only in-frame clones here, not all; method: immunoSEQ multiplex PCR. The table lists around 15,000 clones, about 64% of them singletons, with about 14% in the top ten. The CDR3 extends over 16 amino acids. V trimming: 7 bases; J trimming: 1 base; junction bases outside the gene matches: 10. The germline CDR1 and CDR2 sequences are GTSNPN and SVGIG (reference sequence). The chain couples TRBV30 to TRBJ2-5, with 12 bases fitting TRBD2. Specimen: cells from a culture (not recorded whether cultured in vitro). The TCR was taken from a human donor with melanoma. The CDR3 sequence is CALELAGGPPQETQYF. The CDR3 DNA reads TGTGCCTTAGAACTAGCGGGGGGCCCCCCCCAAGAGACCCAGTACTTC.